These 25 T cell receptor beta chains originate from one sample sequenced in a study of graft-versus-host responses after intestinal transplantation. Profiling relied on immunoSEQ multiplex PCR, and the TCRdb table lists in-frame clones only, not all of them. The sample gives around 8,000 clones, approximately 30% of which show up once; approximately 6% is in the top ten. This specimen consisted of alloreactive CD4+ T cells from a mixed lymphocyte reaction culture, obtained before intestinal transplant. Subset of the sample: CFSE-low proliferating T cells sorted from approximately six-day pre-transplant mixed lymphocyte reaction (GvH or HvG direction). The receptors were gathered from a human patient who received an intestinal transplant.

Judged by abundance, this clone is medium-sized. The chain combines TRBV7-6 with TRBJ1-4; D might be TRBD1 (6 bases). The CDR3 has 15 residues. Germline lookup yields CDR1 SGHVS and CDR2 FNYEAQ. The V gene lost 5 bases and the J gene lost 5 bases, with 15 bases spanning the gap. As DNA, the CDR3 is TGTGCCAGCAGCACCGGGCAGGGGAAGAATGAAAAACTGTTTTTT. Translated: CASSTGQGKNEKLFF.

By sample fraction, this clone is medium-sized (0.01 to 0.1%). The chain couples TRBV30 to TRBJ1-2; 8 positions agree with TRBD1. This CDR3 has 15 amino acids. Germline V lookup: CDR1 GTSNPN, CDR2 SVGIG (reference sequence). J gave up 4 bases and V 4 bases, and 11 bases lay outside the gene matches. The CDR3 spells CAWIGQGAEGYGYTF. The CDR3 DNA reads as TGTGCCTGGATCGGCCAGGGGGCTGAAGGCTATGGCTACACCTTC.

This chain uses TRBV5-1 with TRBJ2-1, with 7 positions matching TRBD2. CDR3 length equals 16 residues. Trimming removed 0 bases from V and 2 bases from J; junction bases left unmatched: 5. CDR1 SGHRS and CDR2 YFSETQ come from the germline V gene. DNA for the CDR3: TGCGCCAGCAGCTTGGGACTAGCTTCCCCCTACAATGAGCAGTTCTTC. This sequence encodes CASSLGLASPYNEQFF.

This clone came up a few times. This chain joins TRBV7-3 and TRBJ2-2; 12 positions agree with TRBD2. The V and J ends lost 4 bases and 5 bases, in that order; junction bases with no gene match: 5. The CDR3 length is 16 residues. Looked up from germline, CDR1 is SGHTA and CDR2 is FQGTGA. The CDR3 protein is CASSSASGGATGELFF. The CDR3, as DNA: TGTGCCAGCAGCTCCGCTAGCGGGGGGGCGACCGGGGAGCTGTTTTTT.

DNA of the CDR3: TGTGCCAGGGACAGGGGGGGGTTGATCCAGGGACAGGGTAGCACTGAAGCTTTCTTT. Amino acid sequence: CARDRGGLIQGQGSTEAFF. This chain links TRBV27 with TRBJ1-1; the match to TRBD1 covers 10 bases. The V gene's germline CDR1 is MNHEY and CDR2 SMNVEV (reference sequence). The CDR3 is 19 residues long. V lost 9 bases and J lost 4; bases outside the gene matches: 23.

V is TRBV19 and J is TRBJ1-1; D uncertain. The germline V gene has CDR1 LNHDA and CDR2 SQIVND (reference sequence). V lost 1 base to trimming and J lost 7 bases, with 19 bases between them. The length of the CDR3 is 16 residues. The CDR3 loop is CASSIGSRQKQNEAFF. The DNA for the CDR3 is TGTGCCAGTAGTATAGGGAGCCGGCAGAAGCAGAATGAAGCTTTCTTT.

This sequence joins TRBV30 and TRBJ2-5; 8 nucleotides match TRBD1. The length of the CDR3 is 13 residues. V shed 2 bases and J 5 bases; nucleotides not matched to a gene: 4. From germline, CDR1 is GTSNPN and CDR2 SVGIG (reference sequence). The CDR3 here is CAWSRYRGETQYF. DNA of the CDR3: TGTGCCTGGAGTAGATACAGGGGGGAGACCCAGTACTTC.

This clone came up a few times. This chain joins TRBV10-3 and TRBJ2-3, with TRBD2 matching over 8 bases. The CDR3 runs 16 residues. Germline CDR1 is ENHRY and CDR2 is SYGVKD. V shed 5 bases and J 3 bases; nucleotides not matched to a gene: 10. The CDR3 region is CAISSASGRGTDTQYF. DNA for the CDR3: TGTGCCATCAGTTCTGCGAGCGGGAGAGGGACAGATACGCAGTATTTT.

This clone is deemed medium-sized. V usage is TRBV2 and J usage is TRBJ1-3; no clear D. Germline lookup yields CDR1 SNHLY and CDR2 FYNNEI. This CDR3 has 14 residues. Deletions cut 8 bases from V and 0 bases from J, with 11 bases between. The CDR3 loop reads CASARRPSGNTIYF. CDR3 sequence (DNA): TGTGCCAGCGCGCGGAGGCCCTCTGGAAACACCATATATTTT.

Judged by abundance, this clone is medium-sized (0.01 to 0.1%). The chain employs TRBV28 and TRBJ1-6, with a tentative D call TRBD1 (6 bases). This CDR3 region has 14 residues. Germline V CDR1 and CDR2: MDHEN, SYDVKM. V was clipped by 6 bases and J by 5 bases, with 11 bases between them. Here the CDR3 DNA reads TGTGCCAGCAGACCCGGGACAAATAATTCACCCCTCCACTTT. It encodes CASRPGTNNSPLHF. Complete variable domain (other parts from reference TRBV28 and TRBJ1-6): DVKVTQSSRYLVKRTGEKVFLECVQDMDHENMFWYRQDPGLGLRLIYFSYDVKMKEKGDIPEGYSVSREKKERFSLILESASTNQTSMYLCASRPGTNNSPLHFGNGTRLTVT.

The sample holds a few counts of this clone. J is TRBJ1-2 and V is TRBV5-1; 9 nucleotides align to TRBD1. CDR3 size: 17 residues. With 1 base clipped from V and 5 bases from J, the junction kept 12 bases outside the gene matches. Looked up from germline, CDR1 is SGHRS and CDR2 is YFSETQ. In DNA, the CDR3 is TGCGCCAGCAGCTTGCCACCGGGACAGGGAGGAGGATATGGCTACACCTTC. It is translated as CASSLPPGQGGGYGYTF. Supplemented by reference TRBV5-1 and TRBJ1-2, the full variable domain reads KAGVTQTPRYLIKTRGQQVTLSCSPISGHRSVSWYQQTPGQGLQFLFEYFSETQRNKGNFPGRFSGRQFSNSRSEMNVSTLELGDSALYLCASSLPPGQGGGYGYTFGSGTRLTVV.

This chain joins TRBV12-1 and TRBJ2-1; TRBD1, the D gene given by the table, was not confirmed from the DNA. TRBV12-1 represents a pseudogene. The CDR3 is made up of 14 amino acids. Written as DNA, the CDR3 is TGTGCCAGCAGCTTTACAGGGCACTACAATGAGCAGTTCTTC. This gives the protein CASSFTGHYNEQFF.

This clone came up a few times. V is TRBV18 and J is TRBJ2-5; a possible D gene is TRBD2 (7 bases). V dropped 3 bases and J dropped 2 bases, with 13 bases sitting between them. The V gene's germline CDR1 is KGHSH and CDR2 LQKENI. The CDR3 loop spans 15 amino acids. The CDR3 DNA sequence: TGTGCCAGCTCACCGCAACAGGGAGGGCAAGAGACCCAGTACTTC. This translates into CASSPQQGGQETQYF.

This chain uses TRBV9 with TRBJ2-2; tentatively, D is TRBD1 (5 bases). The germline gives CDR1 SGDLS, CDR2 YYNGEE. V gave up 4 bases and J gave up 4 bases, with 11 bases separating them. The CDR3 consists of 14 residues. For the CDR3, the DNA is TGTGCCAGCAGCTCACACCAGGGCACCGGGGAGCTGTTTTTT. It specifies CASSSHQGTGELFF.

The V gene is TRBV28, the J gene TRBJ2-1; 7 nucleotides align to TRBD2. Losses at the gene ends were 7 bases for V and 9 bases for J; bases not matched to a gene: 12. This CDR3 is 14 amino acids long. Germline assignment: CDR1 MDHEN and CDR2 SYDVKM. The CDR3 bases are TGTGCCAGCACTCTAGCGGCAGGCCATCCTGAGCAGTTCTTC. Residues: CASTLAAGHPEQFF.

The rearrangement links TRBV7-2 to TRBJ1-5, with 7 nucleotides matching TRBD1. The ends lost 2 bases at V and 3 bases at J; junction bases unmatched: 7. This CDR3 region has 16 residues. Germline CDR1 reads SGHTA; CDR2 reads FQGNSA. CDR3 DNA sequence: TGTGCCAGCAGCTTATTACTCGGACAGGACAATCAGCCCCAGCATTTT. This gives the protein CASSLLLGQDNQPQHF.

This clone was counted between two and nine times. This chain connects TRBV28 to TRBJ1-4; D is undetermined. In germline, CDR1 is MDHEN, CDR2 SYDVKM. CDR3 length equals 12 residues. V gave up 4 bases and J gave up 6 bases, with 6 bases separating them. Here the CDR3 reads CASSSIDEKLFF. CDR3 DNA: TGTGCCAGCAGTTCAATAGATGAAAAACTGTTTTTT.

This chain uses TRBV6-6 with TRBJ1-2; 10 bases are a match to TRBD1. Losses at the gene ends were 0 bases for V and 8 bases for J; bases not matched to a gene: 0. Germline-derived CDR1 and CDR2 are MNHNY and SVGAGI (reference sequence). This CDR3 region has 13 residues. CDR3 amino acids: CASSYSTGGGYTF. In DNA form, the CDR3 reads TGTGCCAGCAGTTACTCGACAGGGGGCGGCTACACCTTC.

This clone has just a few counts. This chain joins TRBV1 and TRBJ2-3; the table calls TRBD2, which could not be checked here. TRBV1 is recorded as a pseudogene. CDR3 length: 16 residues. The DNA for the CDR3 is TGCACCAGCAGCCACCTAGCGGGAGGGGGCACAGATACGCAGTATTTT. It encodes CTSSHLAGGGTDTQYF.

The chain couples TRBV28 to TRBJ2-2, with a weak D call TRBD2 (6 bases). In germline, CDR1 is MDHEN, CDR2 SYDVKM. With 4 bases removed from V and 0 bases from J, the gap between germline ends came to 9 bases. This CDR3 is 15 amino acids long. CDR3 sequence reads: CASSSGGANTGELFF. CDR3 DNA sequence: TGTGCCAGCAGTTCCGGCGGGGCGAACACCGGGGAGCTGTTTTTT.

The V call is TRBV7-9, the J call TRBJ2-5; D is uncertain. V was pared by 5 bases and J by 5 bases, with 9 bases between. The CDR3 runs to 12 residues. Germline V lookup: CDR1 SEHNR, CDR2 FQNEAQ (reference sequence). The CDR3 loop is CASSAEPETQYF. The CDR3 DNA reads TGTGCCAGCAGCGCGGAACCTGAGACCCAGTACTTC.

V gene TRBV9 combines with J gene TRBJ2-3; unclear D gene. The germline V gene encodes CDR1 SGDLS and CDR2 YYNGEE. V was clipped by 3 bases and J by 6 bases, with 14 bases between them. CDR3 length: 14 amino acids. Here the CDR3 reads CASSGSPGLDTQYF. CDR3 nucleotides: TGTGCCAGCAGCGGGTCCCCCGGTCTGGATACGCAGTATTTT.

The CDR3 DNA reads TGTGCCAGCAGCTTGGCACCTGGGACAGACTCCTACGAGCAGTACTTC. Protein: CASSLAPGTDSYEQYF. This chain joins TRBV5-4 and TRBJ2-7; 7 bases align to TRBD1. Per germline, CDR1 SGHNT and CDR2 YYREEE (reference sequence). J gave up 0 bases and V 0 bases, and 6 bases lay outside the gene matches. This CDR3 has 16 residues.

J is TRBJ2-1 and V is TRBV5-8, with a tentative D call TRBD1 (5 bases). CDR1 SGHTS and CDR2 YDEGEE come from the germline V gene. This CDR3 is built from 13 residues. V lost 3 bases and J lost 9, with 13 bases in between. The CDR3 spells CASSSLGPGEQFF. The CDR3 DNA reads TGTGCCAGCAGCTCCCTGGGGCCCGGTGAGCAGTTCTTC.

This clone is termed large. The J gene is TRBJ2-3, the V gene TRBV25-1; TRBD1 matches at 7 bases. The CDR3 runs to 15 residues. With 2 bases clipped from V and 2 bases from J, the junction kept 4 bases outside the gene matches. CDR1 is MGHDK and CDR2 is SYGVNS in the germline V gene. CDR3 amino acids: CASSEGDRDTDTQYF. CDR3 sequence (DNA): TGTGCCAGCAGTGAAGGGGACAGAGACACAGATACGCAGTATTTT.